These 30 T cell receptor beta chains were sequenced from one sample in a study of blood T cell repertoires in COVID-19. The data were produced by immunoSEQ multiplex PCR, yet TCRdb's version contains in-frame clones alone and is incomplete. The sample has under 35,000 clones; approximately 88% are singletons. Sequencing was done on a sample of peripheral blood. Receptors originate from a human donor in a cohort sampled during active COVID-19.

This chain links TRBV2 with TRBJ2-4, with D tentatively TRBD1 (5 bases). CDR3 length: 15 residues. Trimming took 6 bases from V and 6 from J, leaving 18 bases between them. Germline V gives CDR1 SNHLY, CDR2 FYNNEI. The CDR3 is CASSERAGLGNIQYF. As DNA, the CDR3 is TGTGCCAGCAGCGAAAGGGCAGGGCTGGGAAACATTCAGTACTTC.

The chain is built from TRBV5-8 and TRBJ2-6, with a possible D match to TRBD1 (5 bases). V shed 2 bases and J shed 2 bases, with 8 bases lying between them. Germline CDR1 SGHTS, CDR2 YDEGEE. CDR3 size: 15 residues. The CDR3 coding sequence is TGTGCCAGCAGCTTATCAGGGACTGGGGCCAACGTCCTGACTTTC. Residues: CASSLSGTGANVLTF.

The CDR3 spells CASSLGPTSYEQYF. Written as DNA, the CDR3 is TGTGCCAGCAGCTTGGGCCCCACCTCCTACGAGCAGTACTTC. The gene calls are TRBV7-3 and TRBJ2-7, with D unresolved. Trimming shortened V by 3 bases and J by 0 bases, and 9 bases separated the two germline ends. Germline V gives CDR1 SGHTA, CDR2 FQGTGA. The CDR3 is 14 amino acids. The variable domain in full, with the rest retrieved from reference TRBV7-3 and TRBJ2-7, is GAGVSQTPSNKVTEKGKYVELRCDPISGHTALYWYRQSLGQGPEFLIYFQGTGAADDSGLPNDRFFAVRPEGSVSTLKIQRTERGDSAVYLCASSLGPTSYEQYFGPGTRLTVT.

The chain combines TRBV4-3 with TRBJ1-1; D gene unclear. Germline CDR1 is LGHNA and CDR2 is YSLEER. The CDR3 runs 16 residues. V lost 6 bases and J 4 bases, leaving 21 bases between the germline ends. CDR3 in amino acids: CASSLDVVRSATEAFF. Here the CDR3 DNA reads TGCGCCAGCAGTCTAGATGTGGTGAGATCGGCCACTGAAGCTTTCTTT.

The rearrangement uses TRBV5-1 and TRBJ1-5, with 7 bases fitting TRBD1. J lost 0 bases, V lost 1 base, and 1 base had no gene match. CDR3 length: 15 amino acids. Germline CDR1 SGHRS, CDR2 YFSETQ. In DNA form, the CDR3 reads TGCGCCAGCAGCTTGACAGGGGCTAGCAATCAGCCCCAGCATTTT. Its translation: CASSLTGASNQPQHF.

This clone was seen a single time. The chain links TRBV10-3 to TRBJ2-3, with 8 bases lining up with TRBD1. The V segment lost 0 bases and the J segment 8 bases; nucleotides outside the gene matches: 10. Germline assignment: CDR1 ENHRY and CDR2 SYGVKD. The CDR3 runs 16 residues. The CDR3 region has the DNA TGTGCCATCAGTGAGTCCCAGGGGGCGTTCTCACTTACGCAGTATTTT. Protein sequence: CAISESQGAFSLTQYF.

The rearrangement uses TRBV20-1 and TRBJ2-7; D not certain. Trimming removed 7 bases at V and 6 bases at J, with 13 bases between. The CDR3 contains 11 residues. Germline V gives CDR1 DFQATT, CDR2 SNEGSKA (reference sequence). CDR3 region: CSVHPGGEQYF. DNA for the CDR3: TGCAGTGTACACCCTGGCGGCGAGCAGTACTTC.

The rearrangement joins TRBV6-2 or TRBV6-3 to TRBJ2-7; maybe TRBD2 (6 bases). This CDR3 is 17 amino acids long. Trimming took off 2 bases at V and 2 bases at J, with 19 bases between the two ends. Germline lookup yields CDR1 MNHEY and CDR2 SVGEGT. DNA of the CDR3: TGTGCCAGCAGTTACCCCCCCGGGACTGCGACCACCTACGAGCAGTACTTC. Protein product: CASSYPPGTATTYEQYF.

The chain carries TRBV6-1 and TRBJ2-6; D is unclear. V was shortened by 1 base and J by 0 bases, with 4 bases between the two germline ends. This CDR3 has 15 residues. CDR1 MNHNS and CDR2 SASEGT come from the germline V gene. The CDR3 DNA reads TGTGCCAGCAGTGAAGACAGCTCTGGGGCCAACGTCCTGACTTTC. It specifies CASSEDSSGANVLTF.

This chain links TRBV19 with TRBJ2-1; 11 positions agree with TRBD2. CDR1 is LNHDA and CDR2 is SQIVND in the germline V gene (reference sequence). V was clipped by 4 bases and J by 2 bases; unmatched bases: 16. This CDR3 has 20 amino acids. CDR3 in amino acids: CASSTPPVSGGAMTYNEQFF. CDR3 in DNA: TGTGCCAGTAGTACCCCCCCCGTTAGCGGGGGGGCCATGACCTACAATGAGCAGTTCTTC.

As DNA, the CDR3 is TGTGCCAGCATTAACTACAACGGGAGACAAGAGACCCAGTACTTC. This codes for CASINYNGRQETQYF. The chain carries TRBV6-5 and TRBJ2-5; maybe TRBD2 (6 bases). Per the germline V gene, CDR1 is MNHEY and CDR2 is SVGAGI. Trimming removed 7 bases at V and 2 bases at J, with 17 bases between. CDR3 length: 15 amino acids.

The CDR3 loop is CASSFGAGGDEQFF. For the CDR3, the DNA is TGTGCCAGCAGCTTCGGAGCGGGGGGCGATGAGCAGTTCTTC. The chain uses TRBV11-2 and TRBJ2-1, with TRBD2 identical over 9 bases. The CDR3 consists of 14 residues. The V and J ends lost 3 bases and 8 bases, in that order; junction bases with no gene match: 5. CDR1 is SGHAT and CDR2 is FQNNGV in the germline V gene.

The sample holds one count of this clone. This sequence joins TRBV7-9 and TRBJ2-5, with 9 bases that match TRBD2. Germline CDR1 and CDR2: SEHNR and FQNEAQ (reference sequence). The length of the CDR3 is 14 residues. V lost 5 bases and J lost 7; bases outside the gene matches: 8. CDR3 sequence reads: CASSQGLAAGTQYF. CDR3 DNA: TGTGCCAGCAGCCAGGGACTAGCAGCAGGGACCCAGTACTTC.

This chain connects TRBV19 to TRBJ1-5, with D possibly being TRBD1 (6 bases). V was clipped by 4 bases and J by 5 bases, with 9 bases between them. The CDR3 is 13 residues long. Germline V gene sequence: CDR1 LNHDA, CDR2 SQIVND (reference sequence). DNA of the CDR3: TGTGCCAGTAGTAACAGGGAATATCAGCCCCAGCATTTT. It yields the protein CASSNREYQPQHF.

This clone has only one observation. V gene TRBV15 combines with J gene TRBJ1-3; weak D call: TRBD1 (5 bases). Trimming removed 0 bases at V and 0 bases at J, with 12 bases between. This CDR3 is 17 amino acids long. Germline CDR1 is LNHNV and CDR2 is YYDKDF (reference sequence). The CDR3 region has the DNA TGTGCCACCAGCAGAGATCTACAGGCGATCTCTGGAAACACCATATATTTT. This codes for CATSRDLQAISGNTIYF.

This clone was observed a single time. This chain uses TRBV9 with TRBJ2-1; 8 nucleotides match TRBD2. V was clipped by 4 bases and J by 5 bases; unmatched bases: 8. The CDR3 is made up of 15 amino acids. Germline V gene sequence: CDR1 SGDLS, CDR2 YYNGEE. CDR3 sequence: CASSLVAGSNNEQFF. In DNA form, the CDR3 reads TGTGCCAGCAGCCTCGTAGCGGGGTCAAACAATGAGCAGTTCTTC.

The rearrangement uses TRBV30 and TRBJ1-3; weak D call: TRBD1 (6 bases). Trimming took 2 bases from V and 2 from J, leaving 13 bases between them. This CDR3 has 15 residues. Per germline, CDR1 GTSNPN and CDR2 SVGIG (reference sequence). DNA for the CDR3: TGTGCCTGGAGTCGGATAGGGGGTGCTGGAAACACCATATATTTT. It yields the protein CAWSRIGGAGNTIYF.

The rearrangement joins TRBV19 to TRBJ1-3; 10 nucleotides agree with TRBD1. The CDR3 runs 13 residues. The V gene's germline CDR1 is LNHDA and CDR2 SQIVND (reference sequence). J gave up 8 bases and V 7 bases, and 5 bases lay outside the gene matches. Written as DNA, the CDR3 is TGTGCCAGTAACGGACAGGGGGTGGACACCATATATTTT. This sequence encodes CASNGQGVDTIYF.

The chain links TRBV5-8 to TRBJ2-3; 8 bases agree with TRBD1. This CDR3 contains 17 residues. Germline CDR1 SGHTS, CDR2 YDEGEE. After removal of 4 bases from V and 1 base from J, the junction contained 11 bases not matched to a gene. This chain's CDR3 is CASSPYRGEMGTDTQYF. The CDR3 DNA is TGTGCCAGCAGCCCATACAGGGGGGAAATGGGCACAGATACGCAGTATTTT.

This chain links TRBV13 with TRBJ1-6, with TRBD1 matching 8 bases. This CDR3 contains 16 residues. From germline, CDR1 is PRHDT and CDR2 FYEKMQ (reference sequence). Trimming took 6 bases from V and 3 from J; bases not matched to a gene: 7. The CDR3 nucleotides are TGTGCCAGCAGTTATGGACAGGGCCACTATAATTCACCCCTCCACTTT. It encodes CASSYGQGHYNSPLHF.

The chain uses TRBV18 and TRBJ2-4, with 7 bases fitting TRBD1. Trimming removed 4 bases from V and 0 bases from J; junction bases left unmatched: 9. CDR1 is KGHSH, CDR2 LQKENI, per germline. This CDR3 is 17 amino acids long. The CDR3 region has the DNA TGTGCCAGCTCACTCCGGACAGGTCAATTAGCCAAAAACATTCAGTACTTC. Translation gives CASSLRTGQLAKNIQYF.

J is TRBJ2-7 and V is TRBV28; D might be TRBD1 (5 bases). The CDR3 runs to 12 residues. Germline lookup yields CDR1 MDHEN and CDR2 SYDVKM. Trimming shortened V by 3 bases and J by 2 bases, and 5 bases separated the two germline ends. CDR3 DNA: TGTGCCAGCAGTTTGACAGCCTACGAGCAGTACTTC. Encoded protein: CASSLTAYEQYF.

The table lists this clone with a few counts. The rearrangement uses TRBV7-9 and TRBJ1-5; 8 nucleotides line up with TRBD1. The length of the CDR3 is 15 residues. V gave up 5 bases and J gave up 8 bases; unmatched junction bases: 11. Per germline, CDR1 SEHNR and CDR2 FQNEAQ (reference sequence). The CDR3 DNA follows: TGTGCCAGCAGCCCAGGGGGCCTCGCCAACGAGCCCCAGCATTTT. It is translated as CASSPGGLANEPQHF.

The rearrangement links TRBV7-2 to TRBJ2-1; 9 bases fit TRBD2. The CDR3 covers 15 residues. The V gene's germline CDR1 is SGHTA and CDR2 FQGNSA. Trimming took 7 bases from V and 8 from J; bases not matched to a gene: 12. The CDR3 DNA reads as TGTGCCAGCACCCCAGGGGCTAGCGGGATCCATGAGCAGTTCTTC. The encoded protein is CASTPGASGIHEQFF.

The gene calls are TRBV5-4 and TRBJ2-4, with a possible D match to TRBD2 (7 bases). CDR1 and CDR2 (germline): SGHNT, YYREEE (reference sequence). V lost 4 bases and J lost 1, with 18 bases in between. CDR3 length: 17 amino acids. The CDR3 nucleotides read TGTGCCAGCAGCCAGGAGGGGGGGCTCAAGGCCAAAAACATTCAGTACTTC. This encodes CASSQEGGLKAKNIQYF.

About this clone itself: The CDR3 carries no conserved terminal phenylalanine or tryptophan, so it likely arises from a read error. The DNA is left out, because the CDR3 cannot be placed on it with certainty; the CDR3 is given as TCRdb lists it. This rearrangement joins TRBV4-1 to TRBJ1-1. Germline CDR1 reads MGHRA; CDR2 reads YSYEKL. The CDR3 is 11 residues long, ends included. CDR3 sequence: CASSQDSWVTL.

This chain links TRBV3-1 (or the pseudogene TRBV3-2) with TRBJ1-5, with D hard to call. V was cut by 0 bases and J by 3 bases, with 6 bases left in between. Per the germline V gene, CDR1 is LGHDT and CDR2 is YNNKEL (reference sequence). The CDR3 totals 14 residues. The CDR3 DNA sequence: TGTGCCAGCAGCCAAGACCCCGTCAATCAGCCCCAGCATTTT. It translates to CASSQDPVNQPQHF.

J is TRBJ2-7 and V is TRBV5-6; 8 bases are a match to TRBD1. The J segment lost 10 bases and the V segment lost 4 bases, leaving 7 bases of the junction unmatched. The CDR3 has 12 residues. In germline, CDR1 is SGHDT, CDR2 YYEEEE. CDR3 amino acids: CASSPLGQEQYF. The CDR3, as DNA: TGTGCCAGCAGCCCCTTGGGACAGGAACAGTACTTC.

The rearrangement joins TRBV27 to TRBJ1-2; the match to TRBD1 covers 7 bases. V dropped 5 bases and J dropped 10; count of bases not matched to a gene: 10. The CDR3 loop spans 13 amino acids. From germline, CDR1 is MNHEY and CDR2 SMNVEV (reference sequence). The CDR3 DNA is TGTGCCAGCAGTCCCCGACAGGGCCCAGCCTACACCTTC. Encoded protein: CASSPRQGPAYTF.

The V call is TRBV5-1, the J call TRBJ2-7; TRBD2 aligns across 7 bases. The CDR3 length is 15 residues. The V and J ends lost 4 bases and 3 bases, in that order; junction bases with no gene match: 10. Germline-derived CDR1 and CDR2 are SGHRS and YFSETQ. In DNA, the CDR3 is TGCGCCAGCAGCCCCCCGACTAGCCCGCGCTACGAGCAGTACTTC. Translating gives CASSPPTSPRYEQYF.